The sequence of this TCR beta chain was determined in a study of blood T cell repertoires in COVID-19. Study summary: Whether acute or convalescent, the COVID-19 samples came from the United States, Italy and Spain. PBMCs, B-cell-depleted T cells, or T cells provided the cDNA or gDNA that made up the material.

This clone was counted a single time. The CDR3 consists of 13 residues. Germline CDR1 LGHNA, CDR2 YNFKEQ. The V end lost 1 base, the J end lost 8 bases, and 9 bases lay between the germline ends. Profiling relied on immunoSEQ multiplex PCR, and the TCRdb table lists in-frame clones only, not all of them. The data contain approximately 150,000 clones, approximately 88% of them singletons. Cohorts were based on clinical histories the participants reported. Those designated as exposed participants met a COVID-19 case within 2 weeks before study entry. V is TRBV4-2 and J is TRBJ2-1; D possibly corresponds to TRBD1 (5 bases). The sequenced sample was PBMCs or T cells enriched from blood (not recorded which). The origin of this receptor is a man in his 70s who had been exposed to COVID-19. This CDR3 reads CASSQAGAYEQFF. The CDR3 nucleotides are TGTGCCAGCAGCCAAGCTGGGGCGTATGAGCAGTTCTTC.